The subject of this entry is one T cell receptor beta chain. Its antigen is undetermined. The assay, immunoSEQ v3.0, was run at survey level. Data came from immunoSEQ multiplex PCR; TCRdb stores just in-frame clones and leaves some out. Altogether fewer than 30,000 clones are present, 65% to 85% being singletons, with the ten largest covering around 10%. The data were obtained in a study of long-term antiretroviral therapy in people with HIV. Inclusion required at least two post-ART and at least one pre-ART PBMC samples. V lost 5 bases and J lost 5, with 6 bases in between. CDR3 length: 11 amino acids. Germline-derived CDR1 and CDR2 are SGHTA and FQGNSA. Whole-study results and caveats: Pre-ART expanded TRB clones stayed dominant throughout, though often decreasing after ART.

The sequence derives from a man aged 25-45 years with HIV. The chain carries TRBV7-2 and TRBJ2-5; no clear D gene. The sample here was unsorted PBMCs, taken 2.1 years after starting antiretroviral therapy. In nucleotides, the CDR3 is TGTGCCAGCAGCCCTAAGGAGACCCAGTACTTC. Protein product: CASSPKETQYF.